This T cell receptor (beta chain) was found in a study of Ad26.COV2.S vaccination and SARS-CoV-2 variants. Broader study findings: Higher spike-specific TCR breadth was found in vaccine recipients than in placebo recipients.

Germline CDR1 LNHDA, CDR2 SQIVND (reference sequence). Deletions cut 1 base from V and 2 bases from J, with 12 bases between. This CDR3 is built from 16 residues. The treatment here: some 20 received Ad26.COV2.S at low or high dose, single or two shots; about 5 received placebo; per-sample allocation not given. The samples were gathered on day 63 after the first injection of vaccine or placebo. An 18-55-year-old adult in Boston served as donor. Comments on this clone: Its antigen is as yet unknown.

Sequenced by immunoSEQ multiplex PCR; TCRdb stores in-frame clones only, minus some. Altogether 410,000 or so clones are present, 92% being singletons, with the ten largest covering about 1.7%. The chain couples TRBV19 to TRBJ1-5; no firm D call. The sequence came from a person aged 18-60 years who received the Ad26.COV2.S COVID-19 vaccine or a placebo. Specimen: peripheral blood, collected in a trial of Ad26.COV2.S vaccine versus placebo. CDR3 nucleotide sequence: TGTGCCAGTAGTATAGTTGGGCGGAGTGGCAATCAGCCCCAGCATTTT. Its translation: CASSIVGRSGNQPQHF.